This T cell receptor beta chain stems from a study of blood T cells in healthy people across ages. A second PCR, run for about 7 to 12 cycles, used a sample-barcoded 5' primer plus a J-beta primer mix. Each TCR beta cDNA got a 12-nucleotide random molecular identifier. TCRdb re-called the 5' RACE reads through MiXCR, storing one row per CDR3 protein. The sample holds around 520,000 distinct CDR3 sequences, 27% seen once. The germline V gene encodes CDR1 SEHNR and CDR2 FQNEAQ (reference sequence). V was pared by 6 bases and J by 4 bases, with 15 bases between. CDR3 length: 15 amino acids. General study findings and limits: Both higher diversity and more naive CD4+ cells marked long-lived donors when set against aged donors.

This clonotype was detected many times. Its cognate antigen is unknown. This sample was shared with a second study, whose subject was T cells of mothers and their children.

The sample was blood. This TCR derives from a boy between 2 and 15 years old in good health. The rearrangement joins TRBV7-9 to TRBJ2-2, with D perhaps TRBD2 (5 bases). CDR3 region: CASSPPSIGTGELFF. CDR3 DNA sequence: TGTGCCAGCAGTCCCCCTAGCATTGGCACCGGGGAGCTGTTTTTT.